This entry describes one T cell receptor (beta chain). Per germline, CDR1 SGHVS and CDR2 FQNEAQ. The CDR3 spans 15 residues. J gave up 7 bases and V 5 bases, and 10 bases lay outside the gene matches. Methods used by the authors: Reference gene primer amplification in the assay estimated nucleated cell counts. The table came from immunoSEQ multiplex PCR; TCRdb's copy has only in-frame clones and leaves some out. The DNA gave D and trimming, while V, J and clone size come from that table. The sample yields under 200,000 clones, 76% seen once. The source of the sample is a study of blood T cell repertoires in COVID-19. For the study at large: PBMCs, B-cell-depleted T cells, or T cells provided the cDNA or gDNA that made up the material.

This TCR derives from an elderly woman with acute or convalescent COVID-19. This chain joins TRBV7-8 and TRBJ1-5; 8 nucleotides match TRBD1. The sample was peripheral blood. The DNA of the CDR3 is TGTGCCAGCAGCCCAGACGGACAGGGTTTCCAGCCCCAGCATTTT. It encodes CASSPDGQGFQPQHF.